What follows are 14 T cell receptor beta chains derived from one specimen sequenced in a study of blood T cell repertoires in COVID-19 (dated by TCRdb to the early 2020s). Preparation of the library involved the immunoSEQ multiplex PCR assay. As stored in TCRdb, this immuneACCESS dataset retains in-frame rearrangements with V and J assigned. A fraction of the clones does not appear; measured against another copy, unresolved V genes explain less than half of the discrepancy, and the remainder lacks a known reason. This sample is represented by 200,000 to 300,000 clones; around 89% of them were singletons. Clones ranked in the top ten supply approximately 4.2% of the sample. Sequencing used PBMCs or T cells enriched from blood (not recorded which). These receptor sequences come from a woman aged 25-40 years who had recovered from COVID-19.

The chain is built from TRBV6-5 and TRBJ2-3, with D uncertain. The ends were cut back, 7 bases at V and 3 bases at J, with 17 bases in the middle. This CDR3 is built from 15 residues. The germline V gene has CDR1 MNHEY and CDR2 SVGAGI. The CDR3 loop is CASTVQLGETDTQYF. For the CDR3, the DNA is TGTGCCAGCACGGTTCAGCTGGGCGAGACAGATACGCAGTATTTT.

J is TRBJ1-1 and V is TRBV28; TRBD1 is a possible D gene (6 bases). This CDR3 has 14 residues. Germline-derived CDR1 and CDR2 are MDHEN and SYDVKM. V gave up 5 bases and J gave up 1 base, with 11 bases separating them. This chain's CDR3 is CASSLGQTNTEAFF. CDR3 DNA: TGTGCCAGCAGTCTAGGACAGACGAACACTGAAGCTTTCTTT.

CDR3 DNA sequence: TGTGCCAGCAGGCTAGGGACAGGACAAAAACTGTTTTTT. Protein: CASRLGTGQKLFF. The V call is TRBV6-5, the J call TRBJ1-4; 8 bases fit TRBD1. This CDR3 has 13 residues. Germline CDR1 is MNHEY and CDR2 is SVGAGI. Trimming at V came to 6 bases and at J to 9 bases, leaving 6 bases not matched to a gene.

The chain employs TRBV7-8 and TRBJ2-7; 7 bases fit TRBD1. This CDR3 is 15 amino acids long. The V gene end was trimmed by 5 bases and the J gene end by 7 bases; junction bases not matched to a gene: 14. The V gene's germline CDR1 is SGHVS and CDR2 FQNEAQ. In nucleotides, the CDR3 is TGTGCCAGCAGCACACTAGGGGGCAGCCCTGGAGAGCAGTACTTC. Translation: CASSTLGGSPGEQYF.

This clone was seen once. This sequence joins TRBV7-8 and TRBJ1-4; D may be TRBD1 (5 bases). Germline V gene lookup returns CDR1 SGHVS and CDR2 FQNEAQ. This CDR3 is built from 15 residues. Trimming removed 5 bases from V and 3 bases from J, with 13 bases in between. CDR3 residues: CASSPPGGANEKLFF. The CDR3 region has the DNA TGTGCCAGCAGCCCCCCCGGGGGGGCTAATGAAAAACTGTTTTTT.

The chain joins TRBV14 to TRBJ1-4; 7 bases align to TRBD1. The V and J ends lost 3 bases and 7 bases, in that order; junction bases with no gene match: 8. Germline loops: CDR1 SGHDN, CDR2 FVKESK. The CDR3 sequence is 15 residues long. The CDR3 region has the DNA TGTGCCAGCAGCCACCCTACAGGGGATGGTGAAAAACTGTTTTTT. Encoded protein: CASSHPTGDGEKLFF.

The chain has TRBV5-1 and TRBJ1-1; 7 bases fit TRBD1. The V and J ends lost 0 bases and 5 bases, in that order; junction bases with no gene match: 4. The CDR3 length is 14 residues. CDR1 and CDR2 from the germline V gene are SGHRS and YFSETQ. CDR3 in amino acids: CASSLDPQGTEAFF. CDR3 nucleotide sequence: TGCGCCAGCAGCTTGGACCCACAGGGGACTGAAGCTTTCTTT.

As DNA, the CDR3 is TGTGCCAGTAGACAGGGGGCGCGGGGGAACAATCAGCCCCAGCATTTT. The encoded protein is CASRQGARGNNQPQHF. The chain joins TRBV19 to TRBJ1-5; 9 bases line up with TRBD1. Germline V gene data show CDR1 as LNHDA and CDR2 as SQIVND (reference sequence). CDR3 size: 16 residues. Unmatched junction bases numbered 9, after V lost 6 bases and J lost 3 bases.

This clone was detected only a few times. The CDR3 DNA sequence: TGTGCCAGCTGCCTAGACAGCAACTATGGCTACACCTTC. Its translation is CASCLDSNYGYTF. The rearrangement links TRBV2 to TRBJ1-2, with D possibly being TRBD1 (5 bases). Trimming shortened V by 8 bases and J by 2 bases, and 12 bases separated the two germline ends. The CDR3 length is 13 residues. Germline CDR1 SNHLY, CDR2 FYNNEI.

The rearrangement links TRBV12-3 or TRBV12-4 to TRBJ1-6; 7 bases align to TRBD1. The junction had 2 bases not matched to a gene; V was cut back by 6 bases and J by 6 bases. The CDR3 has 13 residues. CDR3 nucleotides: TGTGCCAGCAGCCAGGGGGGTAATTCACCCCTCCACTTT. Amino acids: CASSQGGNSPLHF.

The chain carries TRBV15 and TRBJ2-7, with 11 bases matching TRBD2. J lost 2 bases, V lost 0 bases, and 6 bases had no gene match. The CDR3 is 17 residues long. The germline V gene has CDR1 LNHNV and CDR2 YYDKDF (reference sequence). The DNA of the CDR3 is TGTGCCACCAGCAGAGAGGGACTAGCGGTGATTCCCTACGAGCAGTACTTC. Protein product: CATSREGLAVIPYEQYF.

Turning to this clone: The same CDR3 is also encoded by other DNA sequences in this sample. V is TRBV27 and J is TRBJ1-6; 8 bases agree with TRBD1. V trimming: 3 bases; J trimming: 7 bases; junction bases outside the gene matches: 2. Germline V lookup: CDR1 MNHEY, CDR2 SMNVEV (reference sequence). The CDR3 is made up of 14 amino acids. CDR3 loop: CASSFGQGNSPLHF. For the CDR3, the DNA is TGTGCCAGCAGTTTTGGACAGGGAAATTCACCCCTCCACTTT.

A remark on this clone: The identical CDR3 is also encoded by other nucleotide sequences in the sample. This sequence joins TRBV7-9 and TRBJ1-1; D is unresolved. The CDR3 runs 14 residues. The V gene's germline CDR1 is SEHNR and CDR2 FQNEAQ (reference sequence). Trimming removed 0 bases from V and 2 bases from J, with 7 bases in between. Here the CDR3 reads CASSLARANTEAFF. CDR3 DNA sequence: TGTGCCAGCAGCTTAGCGCGGGCAAACACTGAAGCTTTCTTT.

The chain combines TRBV6-5 with TRBJ1-6; D possibly corresponds to TRBD1 (5 bases). V was cut by 0 bases and J by 3 bases, with 6 bases left in between. This CDR3 is built from 15 residues. Germline-derived CDR1 and CDR2 are MNHEY and SVGAGI. The CDR3 loop reads CASSYSGDYNSPLHF. The CDR3 bases are TGTGCCAGCAGTTACTCAGGGGACTATAATTCACCCCTCCACTTT.